These 14 T cell receptor beta chains came from one sample sequenced in a study of shared clonotypes between healthy human individuals. Naive CD8 isolation took CD45RO-negative cells positively selected for CCR7 and excluded terminally differentiated effector memory CD45RA+ cells. Here immunoSEQ multiplex PCR was the method, and the copy in TCRdb shows in-frame clones only, minus some. In the table there are some 2 million clones, about 94% of which are singletons. Sequenced material: naive CD8+ T cells sorted from blood. Receptors originate from a man aged 18 to 30 in good health.

V usage is TRBV9 and J usage is TRBJ1-2; tentatively, D is TRBD1 (5 bases). Between the trimmed V and J ends, which lost 7 bases and 6 bases, there was a span of 22 bases. The CDR3 consists of 15 residues. Per the germline V gene, CDR1 is SGDLS and CDR2 is YYNGEE. CDR3 nucleotide sequence: TGTGCCAGCCAAGGGGACTCCAGCTTCCCTAATGGCTACACCTTC. Protein: CASQGDSSFPNGYTF.

The chain couples TRBV4-2 to TRBJ2-7, with 10 bases identical to TRBD1. The V gene's germline CDR1 is LGHNA and CDR2 YNFKEQ. CDR3 length: 17 amino acids. The J segment lost 5 bases and the V segment lost 0 bases, leaving 10 bases of the junction unmatched. CDR3 protein: CASSQDGGTGVDDEQYF. CDR3 sequence (DNA): TGTGCCAGCAGCCAAGATGGGGGGACAGGGGTTGACGACGAGCAGTACTTC.

V usage is TRBV2 and J usage is TRBJ1-4; a possible D gene is TRBD1 (5 bases). V was pared by 3 bases and J by 5 bases, with 19 bases between. Germline V lookup: CDR1 SNHLY, CDR2 FYNNEI. CDR3 length: 17 residues. The CDR3 loop reads CASSDPRRQGVNEKLFF. The CDR3 DNA reads TGTGCCAGCAGTGACCCCCGCCGACAAGGGGTCAATGAAAAACTGTTTTTT.

The chain is built from TRBV2 and TRBJ2-3; TRBD2 aligns across 7 bases. The germline V gene encodes CDR1 SNHLY and CDR2 FYNNEI. This CDR3 has 12 residues. The ends lost 6 bases at V and 5 bases at J; junction bases unmatched: 2. Written as DNA, the CDR3 is TGTGCCAGCAGATGGGGGGGAGATACGCAGTATTTT. Translating it yields CASRWGGDTQYF. Drawing the rest from reference TRBV2 and TRBJ2-3, the complete variable domain is EPEVTQTPSHQVTQMGQEVILRCVPISNHLYFYWYRQILGQKVEFLVSFYNNEISEKSEIFDDQFSVERPDGSNFTLKIRSTKLEDSAMYFCASRWGGDTQYFGPGTRLTVL.

This rearrangement joins TRBV5-6 to TRBJ1-5; D uncertain. The CDR3 length is 14 residues. Trimming removed 0 bases at V and 0 bases at J, with 4 bases between. Germline CDR1 is SGHDT and CDR2 is YYEEEE. The CDR3 loop reads CASSLGNSNQPQHF. In DNA, the CDR3 is TGTGCCAGCAGCTTGGGGAATAGCAATCAGCCCCAGCATTTT.

The CDR3 region has the DNA TGTGCCAGCAGCCGTTCGACTAGCGGGGGATACAATGAGCAGTTCTTC. Translating it yields CASSRSTSGGYNEQFF. The chain carries TRBV14 and TRBJ2-1, with 12 bases aligning to TRBD2. The CDR3 is 16 residues long. After removal of 4 bases from V and 4 bases from J, the junction contained 5 bases not matched to a gene. Germline V CDR1 and CDR2: SGHDN, FVKESK. The variable domain in full, completed from reference TRBV14 and TRBJ2-1, reads EAGVTQFPSHSVIEKGQTVTLRCDPISGHDNLYWYRRVMGKEIKFLLHFVKESKQDESGMPNNRFLAERTGGTYSTLKVQPAELEDSGVYFCASSRSTSGGYNEQFFGPGTRLTVL.

This clone was observed once. The rearrangement uses TRBV14 and TRBJ2-7; 9 nucleotides agree with TRBD2. CDR1 is SGHDN and CDR2 is FVKESK in the germline V gene. The ends lost 6 bases at V and 4 bases at J; junction bases unmatched: 10. The CDR3 has 15 amino acids. This CDR3 reads CASRLSGTSLYEQYF. The CDR3 bases are TGTGCCAGCAGACTTAGCGGGACTAGCTTATACGAGCAGTACTTC.

Only one count was recorded for this clone. This same CDR3 is encoded by further DNA sequences in the sample. This chain joins TRBV19 and TRBJ1-1; D not resolved. Trimming stripped 9 bases from V and 1 base from J, with 9 bases between. There are 12 residues in the CDR3. CDR1 and CDR2 (germline): LNHDA, SQIVND (reference sequence). The CDR3, as DNA: TGTGCCAGCCGGGAGGGGAACACTGAAGCTTTCTTT. The encoded protein is CASREGNTEAFF.

Concerning this clone: The sample contains more than one DNA sequence encoding this CDR3. This chain joins TRBV10-2 and TRBJ1-1; D is unresolved. With 6 bases removed from V and 5 bases from J, the gap between germline ends came to 7 bases. Germline V gives CDR1 WSHSY, CDR2 SAAADI. This CDR3 region has 11 residues. The DNA for the CDR3 is TGCGCCAGCAGCCCGGGAACTGAAGCTTTCTTT. Translating gives CASSPGTEAFF.

This clone was recorded only once. The chain uses TRBV11-2 and TRBJ2-1, with D possibly TRBD1 on 5 matching bases. Deletions cut 1 base from V and 7 bases from J, with 11 bases between. Per germline, CDR1 SGHAT and CDR2 FQNNGV. The length of the CDR3 is 14 residues. This CDR3 is CASSLGWGPNEQFF. CDR3 sequence (DNA): TGTGCCAGCAGCTTAGGATGGGGCCCGAATGAGCAGTTCTTC. Drawing the rest from reference TRBV11-2 and TRBJ2-1, the complete variable domain is EAGVAQSPRYKIIEKRQSVAFWCNPISGHATLYWYQQILGQGPKLLIQFQNNGVVDDSQLPKDRFSAERLKGVDSTLKIQPAKLEDSAVYLCASSLGWGPNEQFFGPGTRLTVL.

This clone was seen just once. The chain uses TRBV12-1 and TRBJ2-7; the table's TRBD2 call for D was not verified on the DNA. TRBV12-1 is deemed a pseudogene. The CDR3 is made up of 11 amino acids. CDR3 residues: CASSRPYEQYF. As DNA, the CDR3 is TGTGCCAGCAGCCGTCCCTACGAGCAGTACTTC.

The V and J genes are TRBV7-9 and TRBJ2-3; 12 nucleotides match TRBD2. After removal of 4 bases from V and 2 bases from J, the junction contained 7 bases not matched to a gene. CDR1 is SEHNR, CDR2 FQNEAQ, per germline (reference sequence). CDR3 length: 17 amino acids. The CDR3 sequence: CASSWTSGTYNTDTQYF. The CDR3 bases are TGTGCCAGCAGCTGGACTAGCGGGACCTATAACACAGATACGCAGTATTTT.

V usage is TRBV5-6 and J usage is TRBJ2-3; 9 bases are a match to TRBD2. CDR3 size: 15 residues. The trim removed 0 bases at V and 1 base at J, leaving 0 bases unmatched. In germline, CDR1 is SGHDT, CDR2 YYEEEE. In DNA, the CDR3 is TGTGCCAGCAGCTTGGGGACTAGCGGCACAGATACGCAGTATTTT. Translation gives CASSLGTSGTDTQYF.

J is TRBJ1-2 and V is TRBV4-1; a weak D match, TRBD1 (6 bases). Germline V CDR1 and CDR2: MGHRA, YSYEKL. Trimming shortened V by 1 base and J by 1 base, and 10 bases separated the two germline ends. The CDR3 length is 15 residues. The CDR3 region is CASSQASGDNYGYTF. The CDR3 nucleotides are TGCGCCAGCAGCCAAGCTTCAGGGGATAACTATGGCTACACCTTC.